This T cell receptor (beta chain) was sequenced in a study of blood T cell repertoires in COVID-19. The wider study: Collection of acute and convalescent COVID-19 samples took place in the United States, Italy and Spain. PBMCs, B-cell-depleted T cells, or T cells were the source of the cDNA or gDNA that made up the material.

Study processing details: Amplification from reference gene primers served as the basis for estimated nucleated cell counts. Only in-frame clones appear in the TCRdb table, and some are missing; sequencing was by immunoSEQ multiplex PCR. V and J calls and clone size follow that table, whereas D and trimming were derived from the DNA. The repertoire consists of 250,000 to 300,000 clones, with less than 90% occurring once and the leading ten covering around 4.2%. The ends lost 3 bases at V and 7 bases at J; junction bases unmatched: 3. Germline CDR1 is KGHSH and CDR2 is LQKENI. This CDR3 is built from 15 residues.

The sample was peripheral blood. This TCR was sampled from a man in his sixties with acute or convalescent COVID-19. The V and J genes are TRBV18 and TRBJ2-1; 13 nucleotides agree with TRBD2. This CDR3 reads CASSPTSGRNNEQFF. The DNA for the CDR3 is TGTGCCAGCTCACCGACTAGCGGGAGGAATAATGAGCAGTTCTTC.